The rows below give T cell receptor beta chains drawn from one sample of a study of cytomegalovirus exposure and HLA in healthy donors. Profiling relied on immunoSEQ multiplex PCR, and the TCRdb table lists in-frame clones only, not all of them. The sample contains about 74,000 clones, more than 65% of which appear only once. The specimen sequenced was PBMCs. The source of these receptors is a woman aged 40 to 55 in good health and CMV-seropositive. Each CDR3 is given with its conserved first and last residue. D genes are given only for firm matches. Rows give clone size only sometimes, using once, few, many, or a class for an expanded clone.

J gene,clone size,V gene,D gene,CDR3 protein,CDR3 DNA
TRBJ2-7,.,TRBV7-9,TRBD2,CASTRGGSGLYEQYF,TGTGCCAGCACCCGGGGCGGGAGTGGATTATACGAGCAGTACTTC
TRBJ2-3,.,TRBV5-4,.,CASSLVADTQYF,TGTGCCAGCAGCTTGGTTGCGGATACGCAGTATTTT
TRBJ2-2,.,TRBV7-2,.,CASSLISGELFF,TGTGCCAGCAGCTTAATCAGCGGGGAGCTGTTTTTT
TRBJ2-3,.,TRBV5-4,TRBD2,CATATSGGASDTQYF,TGTGCCACCGCGACTAGCGGGGGGGCGTCAGATACGCAGTATTTT
TRBJ2-2,few,TRBV7-3,TRBD2,CASSPLAGGLIGELFF,TGTGCCAGCAGCCCACTAGCGGGGGGGCTGATCGGGGAGCTGTTTTTT
TRBJ1-1,.,TRBV5-1,.,CASSLDSNTEAFF,TGCGCCAGCAGCTTGGACAGCAACACTGAAGCTTTCTTT
TRBJ2-7,.,TRBV5-1,TRBD2,CASSTGTSGAYEQYF,TGCGCCAGCAGCACCGGGACTAGCGGAGCCTACGAGCAGTACTTC
TRBJ1-1,.,TRBV2,TRBD1,CASRPQGTSDTEAFF,TGTGCCAGCAGACCACAGGGGACGAGTGACACTGAAGCTTTCTTT
TRBJ1-4,.,TRBV12-5,.,CASGLGVGGEKLFF,TGTGCTAGTGGTTTAGGGGTAGGAGGGGAAAAACTGTTTTTT
TRBJ1-4,.,TRBV7-9,TRBD1,CASSLGQGEEKLFF,TGTGCCAGCAGCTTAGGGCAGGGGGAGGAAAAACTGTTTTTT
TRBJ1-2,.,TRBV5-8,TRBD1,CASRRGGGPYGYTF,TGTGCCAGCAGGAGAGGGGGCGGGCCCTATGGCTACACCTTC
TRBJ1-2,.,TRBV19,TRBD1,CASSTLTTGGNFYGYTF,TGTGCCAGTAGCACCCTCACCACAGGGGGAAACTTCTATGGCTACACCTTC
TRBJ1-3,.,TRBV28,TRBD1,CASSLTTGGSGNTIYF,TGTGCCAGCAGTTTAACTACAGGGGGCTCTGGAAACACCATATATTTT
TRBJ2-7,.,TRBV5-1,TRBD2,CASSLISGLALTTEQYF,TGCGCCAGCAGCCTAATATCTGGACTAGCATTAACCACCGAGCAGTACTTC
TRBJ2-7,.,TRBV28,TRBD1,CASSRIGTGGYEQYF,TGTGCCAGCAGTCGTATAGGGACAGGGGGTTACGAGCAGTACTTC
TRBJ2-1,.,TRBV11-2,.,CASSLVDIAEQFF,TGTGCCAGCAGCTTAGTGGACATCGCTGAGCAGTTCTTC
TRBJ1-2,.,TRBV7-9,TRBD1,CASSFEGRGPTGGYTF,TGTGCCAGCAGCTTTGAAGGCAGGGGGCCTACGGGCGGCTACACCTTC
TRBJ2-1,few,TRBV27,TRBD1,CASGGLQGVHEQFF,TGTGCCAGTGGGGGTCTCCAGGGGGTTCATGAGCAGTTCTTC
TRBJ2-7,.,TRBV30,.,CAWSVQDNNYEQYF,TGTGCCTGGAGTGTTCAGGACAACAACTACGAGCAGTACTTC
TRBJ1-3,.,TRBV19,.,CASSLQPGNTIYF,TGTGCCAGTAGTCTACAGCCGGGAAACACCATATATTTT
TRBJ2-7,.,TRBV28,.,CASRSGSGYEQYF,TGTGCCAGCAGAAGTGGCAGCGGTTACGAGCAGTACTTC
TRBJ1-4,.,TRBV30,.,CAWSPGVSNEKLFF,TGTGCCTGGAGCCCAGGGGTTTCTAATGAAAAACTGTTTTTT
TRBJ1-2,.,TRBV4-2,.,CASSQVGGNYGYTF,TGTGCCAGCAGCCAAGTGGGGGGAAACTATGGCTACACCTTC
TRBJ1-3,.,TRBV7-9,.,CASSPGSNSGNTIYF,TGTGCCAGCAGCCCGGGATCAAACTCTGGAAACACCATATATTTT
TRBJ1-5,.,TRBV19,TRBD1,CASSIQRQGNQPQHF,TGTGCCAGTAGTATCCAACGACAGGGGAATCAGCCCCAGCATTTT
TRBJ2-5,once,TRBV18,TRBD2,CASSLGTSMETQYF,TGTGCCAGCTCGCTCGGGACTAGCATGGAGACCCAGTACTTC
TRBJ2-3,.,TRBV6-1,.,CASRLTATSTDTQYF,TGTGCCAGCAGGTTGACAGCAACAAGCACAGATACGCAGTATTTT
TRBJ1-5,.,TRBV18,.,CASSPPGNQNQPQHF,TGTGCCAGCTCACCACCCGGGAACCAAAATCAGCCCCAGCATTTT
TRBJ1-2,.,TRBV30,TRBD1,CAWSRITGDGYTF,TGTGCCTGGAGTAGGATCACAGGGGATGGCTACACCTTC
TRBJ1-3,once,TRBV6-1,TRBD1,CASSEEGGFGNTIYF,TGTGCCAGCAGTGAAGAAGGGGGCTTTGGAAACACCATATATTTT
TRBJ1-6,few,TRBV5-1,.,CASSPGDNSPLHF,TGCGCCAGCAGCCCGGGAGATAATTCACCCCTCCACTTT
TRBJ1-1,.,TRBV29-1,TRBD1,CSVDRSNTEAFF,TGCAGCGTGGACAGGTCGAACACTGAAGCTTTCTTT
TRBJ1-5,.,TRBV7-9,TRBD1,CASSPDVGQGWVQPQHF,TGTGCCAGCAGCCCCGATGTAGGACAGGGTTGGGTTCAGCCCCAGCATTTT
TRBJ1-4,.,TRBV7-2,.,CASSLWGLNEKLFF,TGTGCCAGCAGCTTATGGGGCCTAAATGAAAAACTGTTTTTT
TRBJ2-1,.,TRBV9,TRBD2,CASSVLAGGWGEQFF,TGTGCCAGCAGCGTACTAGCGGGGGGGTGGGGTGAGCAGTTCTTC
TRBJ2-3,.,TRBV7-9,TRBD2,CASSFSGGADTQYF,TGTGCCAGCAGCTTTAGCGGGGGGGCAGATACGCAGTATTTT
TRBJ1-4,.,TRBV30,.,CAWSVQGTTNEKLFF,TGTGCCTGGAGTGTACAGGGAACGACTAATGAAAAACTGTTTTTT
TRBJ2-4,once,TRBV15,.,CATSRDQGNIQYF,TGTGCCACCAGCAGAGATCAGGGAAACATTCAGTACTTC
TRBJ2-7,.,TRBV7-2,.,CASSPRGHSYEQYF,TGTGCCAGCAGTCCACGGGGACACTCCTACGAGCAGTACTTC
TRBJ2-7,.,TRBV28,.,CASSSEQGRGTYEQYF,TGTGCCAGCAGTTCGGAACAGGGTAGGGGAACCTACGAGCAGTACTTC
TRBJ2-1,.,TRBV28,TRBD1,CASREEGRDRQFF,TGTGCCAGCAGGGAAGAAGGAAGGGACAGGCAGTTCTTC
TRBJ1-2,.,TRBV19,TRBD1,CASSSGQAEQRNYGYTF,TGTGCCAGTAGTAGCGGACAGGCCGAACAGAGAAACTATGGCTACACCTTC
TRBJ1-1,few,TRBV6-1,TRBD1,CASSDRSTGGTEAFF,TGTGCCAGCAGTGACCGCTCGACAGGGGGCACTGAAGCTTTCTTT
TRBJ2-1,.,TRBV5-6,TRBD2,CASSWGGWDEQFF,TGTGCCAGCAGCTGGGGGGGTTGGGATGAGCAGTTCTTC
TRBJ1-4,.,TRBV18,.,CASSPSRGEEKLFF,TGTGCCAGCTCACCTTCCAGGGGTGAAGAAAAACTGTTTTTT
TRBJ2-7,.,TRBV18,TRBD1,CASSPGTGSDEQYF,TGTGCCAGCTCACCAGGGACAGGGTCCGACGAGCAGTACTTC
TRBJ2-1,few,TRBV5-1,TRBD2,CASSFIAGGPDNEQFF,TGCGCCAGCAGCTTCATAGCGGGAGGGCCTGACAATGAGCAGTTCTTC
TRBJ2-2,few,TRBV5-1,TRBD2,CASSGTSGSVSGELFF,TGCGCCAGCAGCGGGACTAGCGGGAGTGTATCCGGGGAGCTGTTTTTT
TRBJ2-7,.,TRBV5-1,.,CASSLATGDLSYEQYF,TGCGCCAGCAGCTTGGCCACTGGTGACTTATCCTACGAGCAGTACTTC
TRBJ1-1,.,TRBV7-9,.,CASSLRAGVNPEAFF,TGTGCCAGCAGCCTCCGGGCGGGGGTTAACCCTGAAGCTTTCTTT
TRBJ1-3,.,TRBV28,.,CASSLSPGSGNTIYF,TGTGCCAGCAGTTTATCCCCCGGCTCTGGAAACACCATATATTTT
TRBJ2-5,.,TRBV7-8,.,CASSLAWSVGFETQYF,TGTGCCAGCAGCTTAGCGTGGAGTGTCGGATTTGAGACCCAGTACTTC
TRBJ1-5,.,TRBV6-4,.,CASSRHPNQPQHF,TGTGCCAGCAGTCGACACCCGAATCAGCCCCAGCATTTT
TRBJ1-6,few,TRBV7-2,.,CASSPRTGVYNSPLHF,TGTGCCAGCAGCCCCCGGACCGGGGTCTATAATTCACCCCTCCACTTT
TRBJ1-1,.,TRBV6-6,.,CASSLQGVGTEAFF,TGTGCCAGCAGTTTACAGGGAGTGGGCACTGAAGCTTTCTTT
TRBJ1-4,few,TRBV2,TRBD1,CANAGTGNEKLFF,TGTGCCAACGCCGGGACAGGGAATGAAAAACTGTTTTTT
TRBJ2-1,.,TRBV10-3,TRBD2,CAISESGTGGRGSSYNEQFF,TGTGCCATCAGTGAGTCGGGGACTGGCGGGAGAGGGAGCTCCTACAATGAGCAGTTCTTC